The T cell receptor beta chain under discussion was sequenced for a study of technical replicates of blood from a few donors (dated by TCRdb to about 2017). CDR1 MNHNS and CDR2 SASEGT are derived from the germline V gene. V is shortened by 8 bases, J by 7 bases, and the region joining them spans 15 bases. The CDR3 covers 13 residues, taking in both the cysteine and the phenylalanine. Just CDR3 DNA is preserved here, 39 bases in frame from base 1. The library was produced with the immunoSEQ multiplex PCR assay. TCRdb took over this immuneACCESS table, retaining in-frame rearrangements with V and J assigned. Such tables are incomplete; in checked studies, under half of the missing clones stem from an unresolved V gene, and the remainder is unexplained. The sample includes tens of thousands of clones, with around 90% observed a single time. The ten largest make up over 0.35% of the sample. With respect to this clone: The clone's antigen remains unknown. The input lacks base qualities; no much larger clone sits a single base away.

Recombination connected TRBV6-1 to TRBJ2-1; TRBD2 is a weak D gene call, 5 bases matching. Sequenced input: T cells isolated from PBMCs. This sequence was found in a human donor in good health. Some clones in this sample may be carry-over from other donors' samples. The CDR3 loop reads CASGGDSLNEQFF. The DNA sequence is given as TGTGCCAGCGGAGGAGATAGCCTGAATGAGCAGTTCTTC.